The table lists the clone carrying this T cell receptor beta chain with many counts. The sample is drawn from a study of metastatic and nonmetastatic thyroid tumors. The CDR3 is made up of 14 amino acids. V lost 2 bases and J lost 7; bases outside the gene matches: 3. Germline V gene sequence: CDR1 SGHDT, CDR2 YYEEEE. All patients were untreated before thyroid surgery. In the source study's methods: A classifier for distant metastasis in papillary thyroid cancer was constructed using CDR3 differences observed across clinicopathological groups. Through MiXCR, TCRdb re-clonotyped the PCR reads. TCRdb's processing, not the authors', yielded these V and J calls. The sample lists over 30,000 clones, roughly 22% seen once, with less than 4% in the top ten.

The specimen was tumor tissue. The V call is TRBV5-6, the J call TRBJ1-4; 9 positions match TRBD1. The source of this sequence is a male donor with papillary thyroid cancer or a benign thyroid nodule (not recorded which). Some clones in this sample may be carry-over from other donors' samples. Written as DNA, the CDR3 is TGTGCCAGCAGCTTAACAGGGGGCCCTGAAAAACTGTTTTTT. This translates into CASSLTGGPEKLFF. Based on the CDR3 plus reference TRBV5-6 and TRBJ1-4, the full variable domain is DAGVTQSPTHLIKTRGQQVTLRCSPKSGHDTVSWYQQALGQGPQFIFQYYEEEERQRGNFPDRFSGHQFPNYSSELNVNALLLGDSALYLCASSLTGGPEKLFFGSGTQLSVL.